The 25 T cell receptor beta chains below all came from one sample that was sequenced in a study of radiotherapy plus CTLA-4 blockade in lung cancer. This table comes from immunoSEQ multiplex PCR, and its TCRdb copy is limited to in-frame clones, with some not included. Counted here are around 49,000 clones, around 83% occurring once; the ten biggest clones make up about 27%. The specimen was peripheral blood, collected from a patient treated with radiotherapy plus ipilimumab. The receptors here all came from a human donor with non-small cell lung cancer whose response to radiotherapy plus ipilimumab could not be evaluated.

As for this clone: This sample includes further DNA sequences coding for the same CDR3. The J gene is TRBJ2-7, the V gene TRBV7-9; 7 bases fit TRBD1. Trimming took 0 bases from V and 2 from J; bases not matched to a gene: 1. CDR3 length: 14 residues. Germline V CDR1 and CDR2: SEHNR, FQNEAQ (reference sequence). This chain's CDR3 is CASSLAGGAYEQYF. Here the CDR3 DNA reads TGTGCCAGCAGCTTAGCAGGGGGCGCCTACGAGCAGTACTTC.

The chain recombines TRBV5-1 with TRBJ2-2; no reliable D call. This CDR3 has 15 amino acids. V lost 0 bases to trimming and J lost 5 bases, with 11 bases between them. The germline V gene has CDR1 SGHRS and CDR2 YFSETQ. In DNA, the CDR3 is TGCGCCAGCAGCTTGGTCGTTGCGGAAACCGGGGAGCTGTTTTTT. This gives the protein CASSLVVAETGELFF.

The rearrangement joins TRBV28 to TRBJ2-3, with 9 bases lining up with TRBD1. CDR3 length: 16 amino acids. V shed 5 bases, J shed 2 bases, and the junction held 8 bases outside the gene matches. Germline V gene lookup returns CDR1 MDHEN and CDR2 SYDVKM. The CDR3 coding sequence is TGTGCCAGCAGTATCCTCCGGGACAGGGACACAGATACGCAGTATTTT. Its protein is CASSILRDRDTDTQYF.

J is TRBJ2-7 and V is TRBV28; D might be TRBD2 (6 bases). This CDR3 has 14 amino acids. V was pared by 5 bases and J by 1 base, with 12 bases between. The V gene's germline CDR1 is MDHEN and CDR2 SYDVKM. The CDR3 sequence is CASSGRLGSYEQYF. CDR3 DNA: TGTGCCAGCAGTGGGAGACTAGGTTCCTACGAGCAGTACTTC.

The J gene is TRBJ2-5, the V gene TRBV18, with TRBD1 as a possible D gene (7 bases). Germline V CDR1 and CDR2: KGHSH, LQKENI. The CDR3 is made up of 14 amino acids. V dropped 3 bases and J dropped 4 bases, with 12 bases sitting between them. The CDR3 is CASSPNRGGETQYF. CDR3 bases: TGTGCCAGCTCACCGAACAGGGGAGGAGAGACCCAGTACTTC.

The genes are TRBV18 and TRBJ1-3; weak D call: TRBD1 (5 bases). CDR3 size: 15 residues. The V and J ends lost 3 bases and 7 bases respectively, with 16 bases between them. The germline gives CDR1 KGHSH, CDR2 LQKENI. The CDR3 loop reads CASSPPLTGRNTIYF. CDR3 coding DNA: TGTGCCAGCTCACCCCCCCTCACAGGTCGCAACACCATATATTTT. Drawing the rest from reference TRBV18 and TRBJ1-3, the complete variable domain is NAGVMQNPRHLVRRRGQEARLRCSPMKGHSHVYWYRQLPEEGLKFMVYLQKENIIDESGMPKERFSAEFPKEGPSILRIQQVVRGDSAAYFCASSPPLTGRNTIYFGEGSWLTVV.

This rearrangement joins TRBV6-6 to TRBJ1-3; D possibly corresponds to TRBD1 (5 bases). Trimming took 8 bases from V and 3 from J, leaving 11 bases between them. CDR1 and CDR2 from the germline V gene are MNHNY and SVGAGI (reference sequence). The CDR3 is made up of 13 amino acids. CDR3 residues: CASGGVSGNTIYF. The CDR3 DNA follows: TGTGCCAGCGGGGGGGTTAGTGGAAACACCATATATTTT.

This rearrangement joins TRBV28 to TRBJ2-5, with 11 bases aligning to TRBD2. The V gene's germline CDR1 is MDHEN and CDR2 SYDVKM. The CDR3 consists of 15 residues. Trimming cost V 5 bases and J 5 bases; bases outside gene matches: 7. CDR3 protein: CASSLLLAGVETQYF. The CDR3 DNA is TGTGCCAGCAGTCTGCTACTAGCGGGAGTTGAGACCCAGTACTTC.

The CDR3 loop reads CASREQGAGEKLFF. CDR3 nucleotides: TGTGCCAGTAGGGAACAGGGGGCAGGCGAAAAACTGTTTTTT. The chain carries TRBV19 and TRBJ1-4; 9 bases align to TRBD1. V lost 6 bases, J lost 8 bases, and 7 bases stayed unmatched. The CDR3 spans 14 residues. CDR1 is LNHDA, CDR2 SQIVND, per germline (reference sequence).

V gene TRBV7-9 combines with J gene TRBJ2-7; 10 positions match TRBD1. Germline V gene data show CDR1 as SEHNR and CDR2 as FQNEAQ (reference sequence). J gave up 4 bases and V 5 bases, and 11 bases lay outside the gene matches. The CDR3 is 16 residues long. CDR3: CASSHDGTGASYEQYF. The CDR3 bases are TGTGCCAGCAGCCATGACGGGACAGGGGCTTCTTACGAGCAGTACTTC.

This chain links TRBV7-3 with TRBJ2-1; 11 bases map to TRBD2. Trimming cost V 3 bases and J 7 bases; bases outside gene matches: 5. CDR3 length: 15 amino acids. Germline assignment: CDR1 SGHTA and CDR2 FQGTGA. The CDR3: CASSFLAGGRNEQFF. For the CDR3, the DNA is TGTGCCAGCAGCTTTTTAGCGGGAGGGAGGAATGAGCAGTTCTTC.

The chain has TRBV28 and TRBJ1-5; D is unresolved. V was clipped by 6 bases and J by 5 bases, with 26 bases between them. From germline, CDR1 is MDHEN and CDR2 SYDVKM. The CDR3 contains 18 residues. The CDR3 loop reads CASRSPTTLLLWDQPQHF. DNA of the CDR3: TGTGCCAGCAGGTCACCGACGACACTCCTCTTATGGGATCAGCCCCAGCATTTT. Combining the CDR3 with reference TRBV28 and TRBJ1-5 gives the whole variable domain DVKVTQSSRYLVKRTGEKVFLECVQDMDHENMFWYRQDPGLGLRLIYFSYDVKMKEKGDIPEGYSVSREKKERFSLILESASTNQTSMYLCASRSPTTLLLWDQPQHFGDGTRLSIL.

This clone was counted once. This chain connects TRBV5-5 to TRBJ2-1, with 11 bases lining up with TRBD2. The CDR3 is 15 residues long. In germline, CDR1 is SGHKS, CDR2 YYEKEE (reference sequence). The trim removed 4 bases at V and 7 bases at J, leaving 7 bases unmatched. CDR3 in DNA: TGTGCCAGCAGCCGTGGGACTAGCGGTGGGAATGAGCAGTTCTTC. It codes for CASSRGTSGGNEQFF.

The V and J genes are TRBV19 and TRBJ1-5; D gene unclear. V was cut by 0 bases and J by 4 bases, with 13 bases left in between. The germline gives CDR1 LNHDA, CDR2 SQIVND (reference sequence). The length of the CDR3 is 16 residues. CDR3 residues: CASSIEARTPNQPQHF. The CDR3 nucleotides read TGTGCCAGTAGTATAGAGGCCAGGACTCCGAATCAGCCCCAGCATTTT.

The genes are TRBV7-2 and TRBJ1-2; no clear D gene. The CDR3 length is 13 residues. From germline, CDR1 is SGHTA and CDR2 FQGNSA. Trimming pared 4 bases from V and 3 bases from J, leaving 9 bases between. For the CDR3, the DNA is TGTGCCAGCAGCTCTAAACCCGACTATGGCTACACCTTC. Translated, it gives CASSSKPDYGYTF. Filled out from reference TRBV7-2 and TRBJ1-2, the complete variable domain reads GAGVSQSPSNKVTEKGKDVELRCDPISGHTALYWYRQSLGQGLEFLIYFQGNSAPDKSGLPSDRFSAERTGGSVSTLTIQRTQQEDSAVYLCASSSKPDYGYTFGSGTRLTVV.

Written as DNA, the CDR3 is TGTGCCAGCAGGGTCTCCGGGACAGGGGGCTACACCTTC. Encoded protein: CASRVSGTGGYTF. The gene calls are TRBV2 and TRBJ1-2, with 9 bases aligning to TRBD1. CDR3 length equals 13 residues. Germline V CDR1 and CDR2: SNHLY, FYNNEI. The J segment lost 8 bases and the V segment lost 6 bases, leaving 7 bases of the junction unmatched.

This clone was detected once. The rearrangement joins TRBV7-9 to TRBJ1-4; D unclear. The germline V gene has CDR1 SEHNR and CDR2 FQNEAQ (reference sequence). CDR3 length: 16 amino acids. The V end lost 1 base, the J end lost 6 bases, and 15 bases lay between the germline ends. The CDR3 protein is CASSLGSGKKDEKLFF. CDR3 coding DNA: TGTGCCAGCAGCTTAGGGTCCGGGAAAAAAGATGAAAAACTGTTTTTT.

The rearrangement joins TRBV7-3 to TRBJ2-1; D gene ambiguous. The ends were cut back, 3 bases at V and 3 bases at J, with 6 bases in the middle. The CDR3 extends over 13 amino acids. Germline V lookup: CDR1 SGHTA, CDR2 FQGTGA. Here the CDR3 DNA reads TGTGCCAGCAGCTTTGGCGGCTACAATGAGCAGTTCTTC. Amino acids: CASSFGGYNEQFF.

This clone was detected a few times. The chain is built from TRBV4-2 and TRBJ1-3; D unresolved. The V gene's germline CDR1 is LGHNA and CDR2 YNFKEQ. Trimming took off 1 base at V and 0 bases at J, with 4 bases between the two ends. CDR3 length equals 14 residues. CDR3 loop: CASSQAGSGNTIYF. In nucleotides, the CDR3 is TGTGCCAGCAGCCAAGCAGGCTCTGGAAACACCATATATTTT.

V gene TRBV30 combines with J gene TRBJ2-3; D might be TRBD1 (5 bases). The germline V and J ends were trimmed by 1 base and 5 bases, with 13 bases remaining between them. Germline V CDR1 and CDR2: GTSNPN, SVGIG (reference sequence). The CDR3 totals 14 residues. CDR3 DNA: TGTGCCTGGAGTGGGGGCTACAGTAAAGATACGCAGTATTTT. This sequence encodes CAWSGGYSKDTQYF. Variable domain in full (rest from reference TRBV30 and TRBJ2-3): SQTIHQWPATLVQPVGSPLSLECTVEGTSNPNLYWYRQAAGRGLQLLFYSVGIGQISSEVPQNLSASRPQDRQFILSSKKLLLSDSGFYLCAWSGGYSKDTQYFGPGTRLTVL.

The rearrangement joins TRBV28 to TRBJ2-7; TRBD1 is a possible D gene (6 bases). The germline V gene has CDR1 MDHEN and CDR2 SYDVKM. Trimming shortened V by 8 bases and J by 5 bases, and 25 bases separated the two germline ends. The CDR3 loop spans 16 amino acids. DNA for the CDR3: TGTGCCAGCGGACAAACGGGACAAAGGTTTGTCGACGAGCAGTACTTC. Its protein is CASGQTGQRFVDEQYF. Full variable domain (missing parts from reference TRBV28 and TRBJ2-7): DVKVTQSSRYLVKRTGEKVFLECVQDMDHENMFWYRQDPGLGLRLIYFSYDVKMKEKGDIPEGYSVSREKKERFSLILESASTNQTSMYLCASGQTGQRFVDEQYFGPGTRLTVT.

This rearrangement joins TRBV7-2 to TRBJ2-1, with D perhaps TRBD2 (6 bases). Germline V gives CDR1 SGHTA, CDR2 FQGNSA. The CDR3 totals 14 residues. The V end lost 1 base, the J end lost 13 bases, and 17 bases lay between the germline ends. The CDR3 protein is CASSLGTGTASQFF. CDR3 in DNA: TGTGCCAGCAGCTTAGGTACCGGGACTGCATCCCAGTTCTTC.

The chain couples TRBV4-1 to TRBJ1-4, with D hard to call. The CDR3 has 13 residues. V lost 0 bases and J 5 bases, leaving 4 bases between the germline ends. Germline V CDR1 and CDR2: MGHRA, YSYEKL. The CDR3 nucleotides are TGCGCCAGCAGCCAAGACAGAAATGAAAAACTGTTTTTT. It yields the protein CASSQDRNEKLFF.

The chain carries TRBV19 and TRBJ2-7; tentative D call: TRBD1 (6 bases). Germline CDR1 reads LNHDA; CDR2 reads SQIVND (reference sequence). The CDR3 runs to 17 residues. V lost 5 bases, J lost 2 bases, and 22 bases lay in between. The CDR3 here is CASSPVRIGTRPYEQYF. CDR3 in DNA: TGTGCCAGTAGTCCAGTTAGAATCGGGACAAGACCCTACGAGCAGTACTTC.

This rearrangement joins TRBV18 to TRBJ2-5, with TRBD1 matching over 8 bases. The CDR3 extends over 14 amino acids. Germline V gene lookup returns CDR1 KGHSH and CDR2 LQKENI. V was pared by 4 bases and J by 5 bases, with 6 bases of the junction left unmatched. CDR3 sequence: CASSHRGWKETQYF. CDR3 DNA sequence: TGTGCCAGCTCACACAGGGGGTGGAAGGAGACCCAGTACTTC.